This T cell receptor (beta chain) was documented in a study of beta chain features in type 1 diabetes (dated by TCRdb to between 2018 and 2020). Regarding the complete study: Mean age, gender distribution, total cell number and subset yield were not different between patients and healthy donors. A total of 107,917,701 sorted cells were examined across all samples, and RNA yield correlated strongly with the number of cells per subset. The study compared the TCRB repertoires of sorted circulating CD4+ T cell subsets in recently diagnosed type 1 diabetes patients with those in matched healthy donors. Regulatory and stem cell-like memory subsets were obtained from only 8 patients and roughly eight healthy donors, while naive and central memory subsets were obtained from all 30 or so donors. Results and caveats for the whole study, not just this receptor: Naive, central memory and regulatory TCRB repertoires appeared to be more similar among patients than among healthy donors. Sequencing cDNA rather than genomic DNA could over-represent highly expressing activated cells, although activation and CD3 levels did not differ between groups. Fewer insertions and more nucleotide deletions at VDJ recombination sites were observed in patients with type 1 diabetes, implying thymic rearrangement abnormalities. Shorter templates might have been favored by PCR, but patient and control samples were amplified and corrected together, so both groups would have been affected equally by any skew. In all four CD4+ subsets, TCRB CDR3 length was moderately but significantly shorter in type 1 diabetes patients. Because the HLA sub-analyses included only small numbers of individuals, any influence of HLA type on TCRB rearrangement was left unresolved.

Trimming removed 7 bases from V and 1 base from J, leaving 16 bases between the germline ends. The CDR3 spans 15 residues, from the cysteine through the phenylalanine. The read is trimmed to its CDR3 DNA, 45 bases read in frame from base 1. From a lookup of the germline V gene (reference sequence), CDR1 and CDR2 are LNHDA and SQIVND. Remarks on this clone: The antigen this receptor binds is unknown. Base qualities are not at hand, and no much larger clone is one base apart.

All of the isolated RNA was reverse transcribed with the High Capacity cDNA Reverse Transcription Kit, so expressed TCRB transcripts were sequenced. Naive, central memory and regulatory T cell samples underwent deep immunoSEQ sequencing, averaging around 4 million total reads per sample. Sorted cells were lysed in RLT buffer, and RNA was extracted using DNase-treated RNeasy Micro or Mini kits according to cell number. To prevent cross-contamination, each cell subset was processed individually, whereas patient and healthy donor samples were processed jointly. TCRB sequences were amplified from cDNA with the immunoSEQ multiplex PCR, producing 87-bp fragments spanning the CDR3 region. Sequencing of the amplicons was performed on the Illumina HiSeq platform. Regarding the original processing steps: PCR bias was corrected computationally using synthetic template baselines, and reads within Hamming distance 2 were collapsed, with unmergeable singletons discarded. Reads were aligned against IMGT to assign V, D and J genes, CDR3 length and insertions or deletions at six rearrangement sites. Clonotype counts were normalized to sorted cell number within each subset before computing true diversity and Gini coefficients with the tcR R package. Repertoire sharing was quantified using the overlap coefficient calculated on TCRB nucleotide sequences. As a proxy for the pre-selection repertoire, out-of-frame TCRB sequences from naive cells were analyzed. In TCRdb, the immuneACCESS table is reduced to in-frame sequences with V and J assigned. These tables do not hold every clone; where another copy was compared, an unresolved V gene accounts for under half, and the others remain unexplained. That table gives V, J and clone size, and the DNA gave D and trimming. This sample holds about 450,000 clones; roughly an eighth were observed only once. Approximately 0.05% of the sample is taken by the ten largest.

Each donor gave one peripheral blood draw, about 100 mL on average, collected into heparinised tubes. A BD FACSAria II and a panel including CD45RO, CCR7, CD25, CD127, CD95 and CD27 were used to sort naive, central memory, regulatory and stem cell-like memory CD4+ T cells. A purity above 95% was achieved for all sorted populations. PBMCs were isolated immediately by Lymphoprep density gradient centrifugation and stained directly without culture. To minimize batch effects, samples were stained and sorted in pairs, one healthy donor with one patient per experiment. This TCR came from a woman in her late teens or twenties in good health. The chain is encoded by TRBV19 joined to TRBJ1-1; the D gene lacks a confident call. Sequencing input: naive CD4+ T cells from blood. What this sample's cell subset or site label stands for: true naive CD4+ T cells. The DNA sequence is as follows: TGTGCCAGTACCCTCAAGAGGGAACGGAACACTGAAGCTTTCTTT. The resulting protein is CASTLKRERNTEAFF.